This T cell receptor beta chain derives from a study of CD8 T cells in Susac syndrome. Random hexamers were used to reverse transcribe an amount of about 0.45 to 1 ug RNA. TCRdb used MiXCR to reprocess the immunoSEQ multiplex PCR reads, holding one entry per CDR3 protein. The data hold under 250,000 distinct CDR3 sequences, with about 93% observed a single time. Germline V gene sequence: CDR1 SQVTM, CDR2 ANQGSEA. This CDR3 has 15 amino acids. J gave up 7 bases and V 5 bases, and 12 bases lay outside the gene matches. Sequencing was done on a sample of CD4+ T cells from PBMCs. The chain carries TRBV29-1 and TRBJ2-1; 9 bases are a match to TRBD2. The TCR was taken from a human donor with multiple sclerosis. The CDR3 bases are TGCAGCGTTTATAGCGGGGGTGGGACGGGGAATGAGCAGTTCTTC. Encoded protein: CSVYSGGGTGNEQFF.